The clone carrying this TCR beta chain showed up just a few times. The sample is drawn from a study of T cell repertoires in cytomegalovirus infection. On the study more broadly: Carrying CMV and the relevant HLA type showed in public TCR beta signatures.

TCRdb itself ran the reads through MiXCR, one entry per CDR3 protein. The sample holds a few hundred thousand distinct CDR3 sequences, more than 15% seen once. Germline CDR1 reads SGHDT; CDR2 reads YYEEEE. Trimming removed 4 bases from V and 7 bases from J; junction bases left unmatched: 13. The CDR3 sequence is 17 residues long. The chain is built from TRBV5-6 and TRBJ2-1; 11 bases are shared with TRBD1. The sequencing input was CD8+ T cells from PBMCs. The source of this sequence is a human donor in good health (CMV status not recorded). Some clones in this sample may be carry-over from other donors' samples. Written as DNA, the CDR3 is TGTGCCAGCAGCCCCACCCCAGGACAGGGGGCTAAGAATGAGCAGTTCTTC. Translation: CASSPTPGQGAKNEQFF.